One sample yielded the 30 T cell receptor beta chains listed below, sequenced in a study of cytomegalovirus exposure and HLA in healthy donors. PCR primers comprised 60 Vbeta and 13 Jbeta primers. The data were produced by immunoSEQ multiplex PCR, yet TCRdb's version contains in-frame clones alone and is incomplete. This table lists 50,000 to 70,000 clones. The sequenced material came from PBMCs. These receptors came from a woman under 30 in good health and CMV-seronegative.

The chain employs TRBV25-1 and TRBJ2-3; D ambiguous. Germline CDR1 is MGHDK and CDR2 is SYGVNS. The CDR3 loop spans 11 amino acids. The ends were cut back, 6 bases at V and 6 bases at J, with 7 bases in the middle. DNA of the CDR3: TGTGCCAGCAGCGGTATGGATACGCAGTATTTT. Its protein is CASSGMDTQYF. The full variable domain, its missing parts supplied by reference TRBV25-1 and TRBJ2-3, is EADIYQTPRYLVIGTGKKITLECSQTMGHDKMYWYQQDPGMELHLIHYSYGVNSTEKGDLSSESTVSRIRTEHFPLTLESARPSHTSQYLCASSGMDTQYFGPGTRLTVL.

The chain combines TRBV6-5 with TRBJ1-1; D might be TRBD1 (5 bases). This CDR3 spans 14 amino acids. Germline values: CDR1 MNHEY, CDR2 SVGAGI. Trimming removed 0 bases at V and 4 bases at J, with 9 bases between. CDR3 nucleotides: TGTGCCAGCAGTTACTCGCTGGGGGGCACTGAAGCTTTCTTT. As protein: CASSYSLGGTEAFF.

The CDR3 here is CASSPQNRPNEKLFF. For the CDR3, the DNA is TGTGCCAGCTCACCACAGAACAGGCCGAATGAAAAACTGTTTTTT. The chain recombines TRBV18 with TRBJ1-4, with a possible D match to TRBD1 (5 bases). With 1 base removed from V and 5 bases from J, the gap between germline ends came to 11 bases. Germline CDR1 KGHSH, CDR2 LQKENI. The CDR3 has 15 amino acids. Combining the CDR3 with reference TRBV18 and TRBJ1-4 gives the whole variable domain NAGVMQNPRHLVRRRGQEARLRCSPMKGHSHVYWYRQLPEEGLKFMVYLQKENIIDESGMPKERFSAEFPKEGPSILRIQQVVRGDSAAYFCASSPQNRPNEKLFFGSGTQLSVL.

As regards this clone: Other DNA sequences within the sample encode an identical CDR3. The CDR3 DNA follows: TGTGCCAGCAGCTTAGATGGGAGAGGAGATACGCAGTATTTT. Protein: CASSLDGRGDTQYF. J is TRBJ2-3 and V is TRBV7-3, with D possibly being TRBD2 (5 bases). Looked up from germline, CDR1 is SGHTA and CDR2 is FQGTGA. This CDR3 is built from 14 residues. V lost 2 bases, J lost 5 bases, and 11 bases lay in between.

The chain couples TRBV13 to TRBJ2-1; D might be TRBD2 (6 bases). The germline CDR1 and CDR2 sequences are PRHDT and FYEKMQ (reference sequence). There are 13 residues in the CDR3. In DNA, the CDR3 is TGTGCGGGGGGAACTAGATCCGACAATGAGCAGTTCTTC. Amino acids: CAGGTRSDNEQFF.

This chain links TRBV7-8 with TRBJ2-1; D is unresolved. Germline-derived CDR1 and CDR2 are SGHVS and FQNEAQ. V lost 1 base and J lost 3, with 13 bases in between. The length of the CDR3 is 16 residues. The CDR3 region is CASSLGAGYFYNEQFF. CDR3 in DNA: TGTGCCAGCAGCTTAGGAGCCGGGTATTTCTACAATGAGCAGTTCTTC.

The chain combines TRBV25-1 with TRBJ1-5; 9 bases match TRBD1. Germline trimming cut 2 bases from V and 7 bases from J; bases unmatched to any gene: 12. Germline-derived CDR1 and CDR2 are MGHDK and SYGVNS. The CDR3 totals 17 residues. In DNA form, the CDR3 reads TGTGCCAGCAGTGAACCAAAACAGGGGGCGGTGAGGCAGCCCCAGCATTTT. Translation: CASSEPKQGAVRQPQHF.

CDR3 in DNA: TGTGCCAGCTCACCACCGTTAGGACAGGGTCAACACAATGAGCAGTTCTTC. This translates into CASSPPLGQGQHNEQFF. The rearrangement uses TRBV18 and TRBJ2-1; TRBD1 matches at 8 bases. The CDR3 totals 17 residues. Losses at the gene ends were 0 bases for V and 5 bases for J; bases not matched to a gene: 9. The germline CDR1 and CDR2 sequences are KGHSH and LQKENI.

The CDR3 sequence: CASSSQGNTEAFF. The CDR3 DNA sequence: TGTGCCAGCAGTTCGCAGGGGAACACTGAAGCTTTCTTT. The chain links TRBV6-5 to TRBJ1-1; a weak D match, TRBD1 (5 bases). The germline CDR1 and CDR2 sequences are MNHEY and SVGAGI. Trimming took off 4 bases at V and 1 base at J, with 7 bases between the two ends. The CDR3 length is 13 residues.

CDR3 loop: CASSLAPPSEQFF. The CDR3 region has the DNA TGTGCCAGCAGCTTAGCTCCCCCGAGTGAGCAGTTCTTC. This chain joins TRBV7-9 and TRBJ2-1; D remains unclear. CDR1 SEHNR and CDR2 FQNEAQ come from the germline V gene (reference sequence). Trimming cost V 0 bases and J 9 bases, with 9 bases left between them. This CDR3 comprises 13 residues.

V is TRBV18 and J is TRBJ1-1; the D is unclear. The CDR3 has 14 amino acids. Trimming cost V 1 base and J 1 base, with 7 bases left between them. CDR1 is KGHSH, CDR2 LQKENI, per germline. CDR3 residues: CASSPLGGNTEAFF. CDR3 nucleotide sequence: TGTGCCAGCTCACCACTCGGCGGGAACACTGAAGCTTTCTTT.

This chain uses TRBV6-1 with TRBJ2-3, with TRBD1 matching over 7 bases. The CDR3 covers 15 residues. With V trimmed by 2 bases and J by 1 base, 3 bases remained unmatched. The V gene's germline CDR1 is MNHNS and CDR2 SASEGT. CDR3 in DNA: TGTGCCAGCAGTGAAAGCCAGGGGGGCACAGATACGCAGTATTTT. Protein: CASSESQGGTDTQYF.

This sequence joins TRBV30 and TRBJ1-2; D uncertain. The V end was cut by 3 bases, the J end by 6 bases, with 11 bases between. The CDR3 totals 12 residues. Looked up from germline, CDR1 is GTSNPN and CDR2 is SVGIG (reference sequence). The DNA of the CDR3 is TGTGCCTGGAGCACACGGACTGATGGCTACACCTTC. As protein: CAWSTRTDGYTF.

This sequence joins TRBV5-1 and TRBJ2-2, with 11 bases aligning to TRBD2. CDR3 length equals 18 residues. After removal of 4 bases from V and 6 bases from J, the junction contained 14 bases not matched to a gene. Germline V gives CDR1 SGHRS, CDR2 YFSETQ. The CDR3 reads CASSPSYLAGGTPGELFF. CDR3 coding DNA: TGCGCCAGCAGCCCCTCTTACCTAGCGGGAGGCACCCCCGGGGAGCTGTTTTTT.

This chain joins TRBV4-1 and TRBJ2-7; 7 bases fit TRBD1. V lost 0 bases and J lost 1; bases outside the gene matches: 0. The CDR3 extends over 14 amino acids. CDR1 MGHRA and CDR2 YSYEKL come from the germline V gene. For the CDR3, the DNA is TGCGCCAGCAGCCAAGAGGGACAGTCCTACGAGCAGTACTTC. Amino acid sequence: CASSQEGQSYEQYF.

As DNA, the CDR3 is TGTGCCAGCCGGACAGGGAATTCACCCCTCCACTTT. Translating gives CASRTGNSPLHF. V gene TRBV5-8 combines with J gene TRBJ1-6; 8 bases fit TRBD1. The ends lost 7 bases at V and 7 bases at J; junction bases unmatched: 1. CDR3 size: 12 residues. Per germline, CDR1 SGHTS and CDR2 YDEGEE.

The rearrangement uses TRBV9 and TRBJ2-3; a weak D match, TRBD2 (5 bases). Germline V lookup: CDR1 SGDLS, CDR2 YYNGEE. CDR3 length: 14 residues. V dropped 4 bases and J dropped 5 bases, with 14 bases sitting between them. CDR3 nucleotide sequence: TGTGCCAGCAGCCGTGGACTGGATAAAGATACGCAGTATTTT. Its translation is CASSRGLDKDTQYF.

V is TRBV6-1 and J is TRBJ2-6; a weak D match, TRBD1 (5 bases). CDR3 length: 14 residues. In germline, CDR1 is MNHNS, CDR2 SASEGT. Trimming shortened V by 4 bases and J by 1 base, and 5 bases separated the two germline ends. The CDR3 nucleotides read TGTGCCAGCAGTGGACAGTCTGGGGCCAACGTCCTGACTTTC. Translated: CASSGQSGANVLTF.

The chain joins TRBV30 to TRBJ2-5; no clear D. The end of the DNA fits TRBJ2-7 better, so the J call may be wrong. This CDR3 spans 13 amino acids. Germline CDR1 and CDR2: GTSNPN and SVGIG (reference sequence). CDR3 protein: CAWSGAQSYEQYF. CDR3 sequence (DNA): TGTGCCTGGAGTGGGGCACAGTCCTACGAGCAGTACTTC.

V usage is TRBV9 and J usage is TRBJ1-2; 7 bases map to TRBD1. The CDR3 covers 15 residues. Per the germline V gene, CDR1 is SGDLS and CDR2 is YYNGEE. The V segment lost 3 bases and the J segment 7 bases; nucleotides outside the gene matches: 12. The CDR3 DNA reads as TGTGCCAGCAGCGCGCCAGGAGGGGGCGTGGGTGGCTACACCTTC. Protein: CASSAPGGGVGGYTF.

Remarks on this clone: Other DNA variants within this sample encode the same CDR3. CDR3 protein: CASSLDGSSYGDNGYTF. The CDR3 coding sequence is TGCGCCAGCAGCTTGGATGGGAGCTCCTATGGAGACAATGGCTACACCTTC. This chain connects TRBV5-1 to TRBJ1-2; D is undetermined. This CDR3 is built from 17 residues. CDR1 is SGHRS, CDR2 YFSETQ, per germline. The V and J ends lost 0 bases and 6 bases respectively, with 21 bases between them. The full variable domain, rest sourced from reference TRBV5-1 and TRBJ1-2, is KAGVTQTPRYLIKTRGQQVTLSCSPISGHRSVSWYQQTPGQGLQFLFEYFSETQRNKGNFPGRFSGRQFSNSRSEMNVSTLELGDSALYLCASSLDGSSYGDNGYTFGSGTRLTVV.

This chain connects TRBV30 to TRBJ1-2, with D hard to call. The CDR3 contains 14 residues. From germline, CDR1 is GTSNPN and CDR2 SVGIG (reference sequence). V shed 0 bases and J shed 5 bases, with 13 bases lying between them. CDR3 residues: CAWSVLRLRYGYTF. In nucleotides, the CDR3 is TGTGCCTGGAGTGTATTGAGGTTACGGTATGGCTACACCTTC. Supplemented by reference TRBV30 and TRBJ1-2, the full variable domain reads SQTIHQWPATLVQPVGSPLSLECTVEGTSNPNLYWYRQAAGRGLQLLFYSVGIGQISSEVPQNLSASRPQDRQFILSSKKLLLSDSGFYLCAWSVLRLRYGYTFGSGTRLTVV.

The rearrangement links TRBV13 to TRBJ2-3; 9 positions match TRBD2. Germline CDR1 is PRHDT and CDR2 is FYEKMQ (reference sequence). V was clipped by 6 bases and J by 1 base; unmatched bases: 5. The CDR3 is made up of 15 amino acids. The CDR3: CASRETSGGTDTQYF. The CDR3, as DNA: TGTGCCAGCAGGGAGACTAGCGGAGGCACAGATACGCAGTATTTT.

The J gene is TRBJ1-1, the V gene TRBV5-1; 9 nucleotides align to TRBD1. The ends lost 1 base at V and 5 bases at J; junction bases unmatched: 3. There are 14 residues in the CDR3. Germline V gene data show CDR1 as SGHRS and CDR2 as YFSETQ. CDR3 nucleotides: TGCGCCAGCAGCTTGCGGGACAGGGTGACTGAAGCTTTCTTT. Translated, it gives CASSLRDRVTEAFF.

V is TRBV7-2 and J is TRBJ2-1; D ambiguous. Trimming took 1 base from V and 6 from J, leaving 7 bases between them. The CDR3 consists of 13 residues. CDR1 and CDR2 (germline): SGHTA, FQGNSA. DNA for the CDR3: TGTGCCAGCAGCTTAGGAGGTAGCAATGAGCAGTTCTTC. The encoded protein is CASSLGGSNEQFF.

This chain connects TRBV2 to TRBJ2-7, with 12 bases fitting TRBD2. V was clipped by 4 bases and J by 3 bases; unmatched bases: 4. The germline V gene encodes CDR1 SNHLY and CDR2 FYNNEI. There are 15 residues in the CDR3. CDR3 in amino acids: CASSGRLAGVYEQYF. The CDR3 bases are TGTGCCAGCAGTGGGCGACTAGCGGGGGTCTACGAGCAGTACTTC.

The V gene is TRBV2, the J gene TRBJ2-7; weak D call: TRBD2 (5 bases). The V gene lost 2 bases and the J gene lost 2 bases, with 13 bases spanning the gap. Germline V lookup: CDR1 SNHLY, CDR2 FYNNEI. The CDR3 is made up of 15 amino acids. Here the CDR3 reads CASSESGESAYEQYF. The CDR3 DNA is TGTGCCAGCAGTGAATCTGGGGAGTCAGCCTACGAGCAGTACTTC.

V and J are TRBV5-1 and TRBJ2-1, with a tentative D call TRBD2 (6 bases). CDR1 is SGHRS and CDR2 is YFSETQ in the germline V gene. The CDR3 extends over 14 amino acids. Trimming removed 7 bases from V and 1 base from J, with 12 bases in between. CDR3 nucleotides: TGCGCCAGCCGGGGCGGGGTATCCTACAATGAGCAGTTCTTC. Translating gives CASRGGVSYNEQFF.

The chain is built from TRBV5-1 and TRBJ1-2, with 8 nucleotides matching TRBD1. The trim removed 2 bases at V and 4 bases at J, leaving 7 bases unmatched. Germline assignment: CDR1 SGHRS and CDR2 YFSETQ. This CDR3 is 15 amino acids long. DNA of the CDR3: TGCGCCAGCAGCTTCCCGGACAGGGATGCCTATGGCTACACCTTC. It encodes CASSFPDRDAYGYTF.

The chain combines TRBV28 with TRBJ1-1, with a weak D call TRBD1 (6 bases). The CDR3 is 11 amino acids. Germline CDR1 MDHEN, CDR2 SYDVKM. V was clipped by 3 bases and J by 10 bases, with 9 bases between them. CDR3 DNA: TGTGCCAGCAGTTTCGACAGGTTAGCTTTCTTT. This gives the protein CASSFDRLAFF.